The present entry profiles one T cell receptor beta chain with its context. Its antigen remains unknown. The identical CDR3 is also encoded by other nucleotide sequences in the sample. This specimen belongs to a study of T cell responses to AZD1222 COVID-19 vaccine. Study background: Samples with a second dose at about 4 or about 12 weeks were pooled together. Findings of the study overall: Spike as a whole was targeted by vaccine-associated CD4 TCRs, dominant at 160-218 and 743-854.

The CDR3 consists of 14 residues. V was clipped by 5 bases and J by 2 bases, with 12 bases between them. The germline gives CDR1 SGHTA, CDR2 FQGTGA. Sequencing was performed with immunoSEQ multiplex PCR; in TCRdb, only in-frame clones are kept and a portion is missing. In the table there are around 130,000 clones, over 90% of which are singletons. This TCR was sampled from an adult in good health. Sample: peripheral blood, taken on day 0 of AZD1222 vaccination. V is TRBV7-3 and J is TRBJ2-5; possibly TRBD1 for D (6 bases). The chain's CDR3 is CASSPTGLQETQYF. The DNA of the CDR3 is TGTGCCAGCAGCCCGACAGGTTTACAAGAGACCCAGTACTTC.